This T cell receptor beta chain appears in the sequencing data of a study of cytomegalovirus exposure and HLA in healthy donors. This CDR3 is built from 15 residues. V dropped 10 bases and J dropped 4 bases, with 22 bases sitting between them. Germline V gene lookup returns CDR1 ENHRY and CDR2 SYGVKD. PCR involved 60 Vbeta and 13 Jbeta primers. Measured with immunoSEQ multiplex PCR; TCRdb has only the in-frame clones, and not every one. The profile shows about 140,000 clones, roughly 78% of them singletons. The source is a man aged 40-49 years in good health and CMV-seropositive. Sequencing was carried out using PBMCs. This chain uses TRBV10-3 with TRBJ1-1; D is ambiguous. The CDR3: CATRGHIGTLTEAFF. In DNA, the CDR3 is TGTGCCACCCGAGGGCATATAGGAACGCTCACTGAAGCTTTCTTT.